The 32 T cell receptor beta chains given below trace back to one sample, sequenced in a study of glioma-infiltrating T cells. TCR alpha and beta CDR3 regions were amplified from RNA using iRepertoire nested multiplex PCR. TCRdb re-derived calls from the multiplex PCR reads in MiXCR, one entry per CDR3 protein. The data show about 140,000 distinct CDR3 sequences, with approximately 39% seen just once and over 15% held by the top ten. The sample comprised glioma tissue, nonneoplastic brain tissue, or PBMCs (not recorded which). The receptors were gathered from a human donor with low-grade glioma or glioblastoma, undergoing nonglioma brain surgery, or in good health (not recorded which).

The CDR3: CASSNPWMGVGEKLFF. The DNA of the CDR3 is TGTGCCAGCAGCAACCCGTGGATGGGGGTGGGCGAAAAACTGTTTTTT. The chain links TRBV7-9 to TRBJ1-4; weak D call: TRBD1 (5 bases). The V and J ends lost 5 bases and 8 bases respectively, with 21 bases between them. CDR1 and CDR2 from the germline V gene are SEHNR and FQNEAQ (reference sequence). The CDR3 totals 16 residues.

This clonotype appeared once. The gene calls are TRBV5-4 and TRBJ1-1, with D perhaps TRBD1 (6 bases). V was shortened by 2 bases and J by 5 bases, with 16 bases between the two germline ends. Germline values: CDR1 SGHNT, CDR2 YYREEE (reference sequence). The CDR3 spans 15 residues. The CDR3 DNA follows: TGTGCCAGCAGCTTTGGACAGACGGAGTCTACTGAAGCTTTCTTT. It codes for CASSFGQTESTEAFF. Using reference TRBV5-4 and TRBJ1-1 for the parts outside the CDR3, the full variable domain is ETGVTQSPTHLIKTRGQQVTLRCSSQSGHNTVSWYQQALGQGPQFIFQYYREEENGRGNFPPRFSGLQFPNYSSELNVNALELDDSALYLCASSFGQTESTEAFFGQGTRLTVV.

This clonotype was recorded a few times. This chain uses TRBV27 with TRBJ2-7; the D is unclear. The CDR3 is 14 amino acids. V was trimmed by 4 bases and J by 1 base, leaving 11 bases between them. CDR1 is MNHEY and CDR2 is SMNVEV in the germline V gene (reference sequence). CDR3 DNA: TGTGCCAGCAGTTCGAAGGGCCCTTCCTACGAGCAGTACTTC. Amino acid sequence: CASSSKGPSYEQYF.

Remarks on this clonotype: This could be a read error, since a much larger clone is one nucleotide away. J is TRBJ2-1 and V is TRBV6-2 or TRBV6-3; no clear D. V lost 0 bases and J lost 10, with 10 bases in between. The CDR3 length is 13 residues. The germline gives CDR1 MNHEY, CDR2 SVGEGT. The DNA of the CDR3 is TGTGCCAGCAGTTACTCGAGCCATTCGGAGCAGTTCTTC. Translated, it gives CASSYSSHSEQFF.

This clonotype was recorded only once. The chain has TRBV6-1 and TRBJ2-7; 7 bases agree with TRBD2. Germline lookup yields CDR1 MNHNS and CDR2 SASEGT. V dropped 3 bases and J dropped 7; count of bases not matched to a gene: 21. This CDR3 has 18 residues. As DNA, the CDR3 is TGTGCCAGCAGTGAGAGTGGTTGGGGTGCTAGCGGCTGGGGGGAGCAGTACTTC. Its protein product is CASSESGWGASGWGEQYF.

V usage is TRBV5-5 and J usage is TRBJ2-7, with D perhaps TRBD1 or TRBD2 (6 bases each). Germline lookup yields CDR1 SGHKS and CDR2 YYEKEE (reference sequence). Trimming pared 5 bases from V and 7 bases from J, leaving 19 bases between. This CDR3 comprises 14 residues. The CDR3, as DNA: TGTGCCAGCAGTTTAGGGGGGCGCCTGGATGAGCAGTACTTC. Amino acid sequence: CASSLGGRLDEQYF.

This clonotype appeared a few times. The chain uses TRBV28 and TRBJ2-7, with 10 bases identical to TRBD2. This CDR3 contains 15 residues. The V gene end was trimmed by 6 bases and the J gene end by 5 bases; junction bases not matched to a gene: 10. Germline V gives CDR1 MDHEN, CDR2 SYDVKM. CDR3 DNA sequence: TGTGCCAGCAGGGGGATCGCTAGCGGGGGCCACGAGCAGTACTTC. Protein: CASRGIASGGHEQYF.

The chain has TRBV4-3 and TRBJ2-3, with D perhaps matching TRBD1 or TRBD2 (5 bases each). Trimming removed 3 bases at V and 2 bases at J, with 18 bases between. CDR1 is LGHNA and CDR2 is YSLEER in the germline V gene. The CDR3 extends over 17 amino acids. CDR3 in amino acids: CASSQDLSGRYTDTQYF. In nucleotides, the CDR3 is TGCGCCAGCAGCCAGGACTTATCGGGACGGTACACAGATACGCAGTATTTT.

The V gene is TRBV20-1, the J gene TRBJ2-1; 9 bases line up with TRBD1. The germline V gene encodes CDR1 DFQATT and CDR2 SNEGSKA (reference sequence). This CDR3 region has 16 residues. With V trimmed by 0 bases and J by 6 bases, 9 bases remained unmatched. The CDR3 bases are TGCAGTGCTAGAGATCCCCCGGGACAGGGAAGCAATGAGCAGTTCTTC. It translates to CSARDPPGQGSNEQFF.

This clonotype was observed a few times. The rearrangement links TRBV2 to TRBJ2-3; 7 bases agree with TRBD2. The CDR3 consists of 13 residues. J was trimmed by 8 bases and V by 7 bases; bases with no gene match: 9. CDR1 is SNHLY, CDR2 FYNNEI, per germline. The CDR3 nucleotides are TGTGCCAGCACTCACCGGGGGGAAGGTACGCAGTATTTT. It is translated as CASTHRGEGTQYF.

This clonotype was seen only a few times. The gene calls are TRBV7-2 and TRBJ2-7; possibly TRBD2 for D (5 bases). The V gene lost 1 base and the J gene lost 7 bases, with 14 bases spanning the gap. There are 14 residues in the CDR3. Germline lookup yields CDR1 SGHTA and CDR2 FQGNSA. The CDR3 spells CASSLEAAGREQYF. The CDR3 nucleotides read TGTGCCAGCAGCTTAGAAGCGGCTGGGCGGGAGCAGTACTTC.

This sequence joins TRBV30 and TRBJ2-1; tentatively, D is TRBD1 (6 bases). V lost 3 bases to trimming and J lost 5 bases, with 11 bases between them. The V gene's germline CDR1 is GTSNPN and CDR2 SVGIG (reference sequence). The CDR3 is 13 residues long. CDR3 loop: CAWSKRGNNEQFF. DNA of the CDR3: TGTGCCTGGAGCAAAAGGGGGAACAATGAGCAGTTCTTC.

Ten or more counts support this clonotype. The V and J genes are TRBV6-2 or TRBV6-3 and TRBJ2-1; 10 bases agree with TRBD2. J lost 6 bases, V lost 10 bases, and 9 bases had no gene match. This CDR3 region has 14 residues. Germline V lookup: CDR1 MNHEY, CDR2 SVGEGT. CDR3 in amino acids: CATRSGRAGNEQFF. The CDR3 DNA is TGTGCCACCAGGAGCGGGAGGGCCGGCAATGAGCAGTTCTTC.

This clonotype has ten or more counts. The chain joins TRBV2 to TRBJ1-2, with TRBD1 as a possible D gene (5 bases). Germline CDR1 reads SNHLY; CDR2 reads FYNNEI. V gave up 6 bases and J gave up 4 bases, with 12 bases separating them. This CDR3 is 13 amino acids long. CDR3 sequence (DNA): TGTGCCAGCAGGGGGGAATACTCCTATGGCTACACCTTC. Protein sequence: CASRGEYSYGYTF.

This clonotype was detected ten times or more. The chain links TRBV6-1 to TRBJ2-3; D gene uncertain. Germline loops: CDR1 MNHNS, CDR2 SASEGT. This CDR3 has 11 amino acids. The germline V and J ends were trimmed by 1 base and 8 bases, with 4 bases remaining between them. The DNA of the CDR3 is TGTGCCAGCAGTGAAGTCGGTACGCAGTATTTT. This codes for CASSEVGTQYF.

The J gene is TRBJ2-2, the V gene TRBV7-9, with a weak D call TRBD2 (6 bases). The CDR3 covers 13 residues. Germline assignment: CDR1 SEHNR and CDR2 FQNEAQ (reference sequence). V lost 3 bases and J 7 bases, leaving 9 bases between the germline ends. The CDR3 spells CASSLVGSGELFF. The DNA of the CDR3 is TGTGCCAGCAGCTTGGTCGGGAGCGGGGAGCTGTTTTTT.

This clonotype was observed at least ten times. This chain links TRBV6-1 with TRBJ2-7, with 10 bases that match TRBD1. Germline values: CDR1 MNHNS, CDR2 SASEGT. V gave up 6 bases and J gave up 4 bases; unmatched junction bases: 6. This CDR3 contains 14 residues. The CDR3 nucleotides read TGTGCCAGCAGGGGACAGGGGTATACTTACGAGCAGTACTTC. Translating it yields CASRGQGYTYEQYF.

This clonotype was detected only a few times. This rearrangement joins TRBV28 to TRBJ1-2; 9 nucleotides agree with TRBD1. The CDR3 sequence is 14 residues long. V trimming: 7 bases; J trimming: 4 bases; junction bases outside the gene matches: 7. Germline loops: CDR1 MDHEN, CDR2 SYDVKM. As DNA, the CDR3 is TGTGCCAGCATTAAGGGACAGGGTATCTATGGCTACACCTTC. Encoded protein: CASIKGQGIYGYTF.

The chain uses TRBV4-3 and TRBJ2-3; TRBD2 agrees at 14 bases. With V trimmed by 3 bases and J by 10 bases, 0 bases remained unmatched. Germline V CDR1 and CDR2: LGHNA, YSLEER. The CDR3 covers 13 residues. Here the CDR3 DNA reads TGCGCCAGCAGCCAGGGACTAGCGGGGGCGCAGTATTTT. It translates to CASSQGLAGAQYF.

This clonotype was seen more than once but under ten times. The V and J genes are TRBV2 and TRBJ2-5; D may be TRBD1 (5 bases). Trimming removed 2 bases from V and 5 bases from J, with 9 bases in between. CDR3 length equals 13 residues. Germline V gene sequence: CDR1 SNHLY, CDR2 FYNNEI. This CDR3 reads CASSEPGLETQYF. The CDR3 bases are TGTGCCAGCAGTGAACCAGGGTTGGAGACCCAGTACTTC.

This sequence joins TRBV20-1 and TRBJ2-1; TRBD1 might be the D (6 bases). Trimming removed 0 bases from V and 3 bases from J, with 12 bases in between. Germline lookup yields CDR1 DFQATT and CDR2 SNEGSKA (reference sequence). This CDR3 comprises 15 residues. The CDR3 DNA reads TGCAGTGCTAGAGAACCAGGGGCCCTCTACAATGAGCAGTTCTTC. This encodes CSAREPGALYNEQFF.

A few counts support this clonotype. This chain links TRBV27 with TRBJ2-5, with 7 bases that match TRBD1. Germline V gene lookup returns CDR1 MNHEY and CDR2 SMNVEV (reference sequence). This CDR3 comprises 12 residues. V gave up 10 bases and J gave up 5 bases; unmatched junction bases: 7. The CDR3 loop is CATRGLGETQYF. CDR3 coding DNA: TGTGCCACCAGGGGGTTGGGGGAGACCCAGTACTTC.

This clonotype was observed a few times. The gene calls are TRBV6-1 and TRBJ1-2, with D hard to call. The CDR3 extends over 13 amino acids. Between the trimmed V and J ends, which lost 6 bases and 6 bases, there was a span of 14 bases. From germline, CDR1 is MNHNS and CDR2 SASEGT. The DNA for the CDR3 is TGTGCCAGCAGCCGAGTTGAAAAGGATGGCTACACCTTC. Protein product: CASSRVEKDGYTF.

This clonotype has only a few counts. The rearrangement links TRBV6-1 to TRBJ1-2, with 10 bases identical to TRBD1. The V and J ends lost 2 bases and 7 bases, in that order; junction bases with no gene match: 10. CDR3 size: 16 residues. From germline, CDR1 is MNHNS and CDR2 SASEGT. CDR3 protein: CASSELSGTGASGYTF. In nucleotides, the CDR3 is TGTGCCAGCAGTGAACTCTCCGGGACAGGGGCTAGTGGCTACACCTTC.

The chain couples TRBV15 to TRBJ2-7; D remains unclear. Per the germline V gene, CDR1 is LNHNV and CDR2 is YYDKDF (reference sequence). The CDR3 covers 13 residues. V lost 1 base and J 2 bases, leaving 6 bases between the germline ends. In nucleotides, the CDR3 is TGTGCCACCAGCAGAGTAGTCGCCTACGAGCAGTACTTC. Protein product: CATSRVVAYEQYF.

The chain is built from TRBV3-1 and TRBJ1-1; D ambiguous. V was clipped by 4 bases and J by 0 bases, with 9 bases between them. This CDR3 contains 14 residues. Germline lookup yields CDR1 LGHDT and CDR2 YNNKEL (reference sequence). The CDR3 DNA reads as TGTGCCAGCAGCCCCACTGGAGTGAACACTGAAGCTTTCTTT. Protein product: CASSPTGVNTEAFF.

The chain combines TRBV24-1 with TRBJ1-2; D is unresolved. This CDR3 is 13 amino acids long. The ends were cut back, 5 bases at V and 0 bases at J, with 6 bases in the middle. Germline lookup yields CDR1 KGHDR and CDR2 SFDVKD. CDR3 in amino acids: CATSGSANYGYTF. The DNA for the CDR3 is TGTGCCACCAGTGGGTCTGCTAACTATGGCTACACCTTC.

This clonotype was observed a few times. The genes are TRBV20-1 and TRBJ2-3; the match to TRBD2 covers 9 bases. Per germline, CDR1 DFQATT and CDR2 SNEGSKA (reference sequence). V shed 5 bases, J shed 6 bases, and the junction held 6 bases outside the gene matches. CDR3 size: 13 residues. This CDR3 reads CSAYSGSGDTQYF. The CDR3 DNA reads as TGCAGTGCTTATAGCGGGAGTGGGGATACGCAGTATTTT.

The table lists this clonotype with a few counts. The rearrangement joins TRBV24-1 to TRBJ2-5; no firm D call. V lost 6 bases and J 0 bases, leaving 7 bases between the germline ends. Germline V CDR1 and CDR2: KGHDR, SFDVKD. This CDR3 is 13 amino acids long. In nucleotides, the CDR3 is TGTGCCACCAGTCAGGATTACCAAGAGACCCAGTACTTC. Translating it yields CATSQDYQETQYF.

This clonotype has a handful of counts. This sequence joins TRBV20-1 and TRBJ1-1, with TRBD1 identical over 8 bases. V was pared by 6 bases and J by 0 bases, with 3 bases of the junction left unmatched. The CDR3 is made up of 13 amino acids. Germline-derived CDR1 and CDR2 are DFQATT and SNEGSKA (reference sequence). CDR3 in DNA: TGCAGTGCGGCGACAGGGGTGAACACTGAAGCTTTCTTT. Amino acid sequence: CSAATGVNTEAFF.

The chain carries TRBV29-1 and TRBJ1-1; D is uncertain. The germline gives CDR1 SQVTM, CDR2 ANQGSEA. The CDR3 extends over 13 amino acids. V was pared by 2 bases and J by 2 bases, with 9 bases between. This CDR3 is CSVERQTNTEAFF. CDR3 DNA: TGCAGCGTTGAACGGCAAACTAACACTGAAGCTTTCTTT. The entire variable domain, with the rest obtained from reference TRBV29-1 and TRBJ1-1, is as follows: SAVISQKPSRDICQRGTSLTIQCQVDSQVTMMFWYRQQPGQSLTLIATANQGSEATYESGFVIDKFPISRPNLTFSTLTVSNMSPEDSSIYLCSVERQTNTEAFFGQGTRLTVV.

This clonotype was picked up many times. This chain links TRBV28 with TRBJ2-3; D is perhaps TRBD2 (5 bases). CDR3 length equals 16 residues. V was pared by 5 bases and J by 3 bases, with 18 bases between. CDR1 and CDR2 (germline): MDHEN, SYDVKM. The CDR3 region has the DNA TGTGCCAGCAGTCCACCACTAGTCCTGGGGACAGATACGCAGTATTTT. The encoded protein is CASSPPLVLGTDTQYF. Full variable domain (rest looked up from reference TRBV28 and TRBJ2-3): DVKVTQSSRYLVKRTGEKVFLECVQDMDHENMFWYRQDPGLGLRLIYFSYDVKMKEKGDIPEGYSVSREKKERFSLILESASTNQTSMYLCASSPPLVLGTDTQYFGPGTRLTVL.